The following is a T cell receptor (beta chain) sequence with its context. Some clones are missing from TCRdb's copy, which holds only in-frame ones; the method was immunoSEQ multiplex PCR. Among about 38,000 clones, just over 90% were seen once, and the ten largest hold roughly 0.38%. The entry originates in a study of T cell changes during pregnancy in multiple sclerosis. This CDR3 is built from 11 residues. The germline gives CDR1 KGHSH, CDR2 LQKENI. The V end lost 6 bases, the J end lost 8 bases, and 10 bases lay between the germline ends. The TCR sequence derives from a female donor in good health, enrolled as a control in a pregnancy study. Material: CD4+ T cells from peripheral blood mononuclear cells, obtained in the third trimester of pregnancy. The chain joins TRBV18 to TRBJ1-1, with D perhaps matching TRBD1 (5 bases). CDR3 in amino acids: CASSQQVEAFF. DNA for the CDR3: TGTGCCAGCTCGCAACAGGTCGAAGCTTTCTTT.